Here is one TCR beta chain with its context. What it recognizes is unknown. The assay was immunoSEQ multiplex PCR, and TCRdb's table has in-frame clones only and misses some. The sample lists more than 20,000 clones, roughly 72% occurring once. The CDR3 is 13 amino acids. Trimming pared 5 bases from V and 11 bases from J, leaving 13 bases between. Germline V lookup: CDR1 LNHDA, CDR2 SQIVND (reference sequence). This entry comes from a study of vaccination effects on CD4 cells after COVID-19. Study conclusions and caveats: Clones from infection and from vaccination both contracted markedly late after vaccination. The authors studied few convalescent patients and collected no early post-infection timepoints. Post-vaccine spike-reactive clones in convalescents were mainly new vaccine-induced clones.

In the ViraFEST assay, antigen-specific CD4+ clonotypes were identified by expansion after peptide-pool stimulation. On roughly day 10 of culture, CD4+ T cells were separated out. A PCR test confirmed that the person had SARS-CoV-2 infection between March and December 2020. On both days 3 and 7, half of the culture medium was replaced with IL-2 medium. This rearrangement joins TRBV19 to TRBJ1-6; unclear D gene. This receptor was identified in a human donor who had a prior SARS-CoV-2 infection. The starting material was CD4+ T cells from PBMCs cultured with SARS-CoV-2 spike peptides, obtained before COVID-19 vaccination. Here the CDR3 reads CASSLRLSPPLHF. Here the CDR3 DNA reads TGTGCCAGTAGTCTGCGTCTGAGTCCACCCCTCCACTTT. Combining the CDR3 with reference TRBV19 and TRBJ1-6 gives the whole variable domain DGGITQSPKYLFRKEGQNVTLSCEQNLNHDAMYWYRQDPGQGLRLIYYSQIVNDFQKGDIAEGYSVSREKKESFPLTVTSAQKNPTAFYLCASSLRLSPPLHFGNGTRLTVT.